Listed below are T cell receptor beta chains from one sample, sequenced in a study of cytomegalovirus exposure and HLA in healthy donors. The table came from immunoSEQ multiplex PCR; TCRdb's copy has only in-frame clones and leaves some out. The table has about 76,000 clones, about four fifths seen once. Sequencing input: PBMCs. These receptors came from a woman in her forties in good health and CMV-seropositive. CDR3s include the opening cysteine and the closing phenylalanine or tryptophan. D genes are given only for firm matches. Size tells how often a clone was seen (once, few, many) or the class of an expanded clone, and some rows leave it out.

D: TRBD1; J: TRBJ2-3; V: TRBV4-2; size: few; CDR3: CASSLGQGSTDTQYF; DNA: TGTGCCAGCAGCCTAGGACAGGGAAGCACAGATACGCAGTATTTT
D: TRBD1; J: TRBJ1-6; V: TRBV25-1; size: -; CDR3: CASSPPRDSNSPLHF; DNA: TGTGCCAGCAGTCCCCCAAGGGACAGTAATTCACCCCTCCACTTT
D: TRBD2; J: TRBJ2-5; V: TRBV7-2; size: -; CDR3: CASSSGTSAKQETQYF; DNA: TGTGCCAGCAGCTCCGGGACTAGCGCGAAACAAGAGACCCAGTACTTC
D: -; J: TRBJ2-3; V: TRBV7-9; size: -; CDR3: CASSLVRSGTDTQYF; DNA: TGTGCCAGCAGCTTAGTGAGGTCAGGGACAGATACGCAGTATTTT
D: -; J: TRBJ2-7; V: TRBV25-1; size: few; CDR3: CASSEGQATYEQYF; DNA: TGTGCCAGCAGTGAAGGGCAGGCTACCTACGAGCAGTACTTC
D: -; J: TRBJ1-3; V: TRBV5-4; size: -; CDR3: CASTPTDGNTIYF; DNA: TGTGCCAGCACCCCGACAGACGGAAACACCATATATTTT
D: TRBD2; J: TRBJ2-5; V: TRBV27; size: -; CDR3: CASSLWAPPTSGRETQYF; DNA: TGTGCCAGCAGTTTATGGGCCCCCCCGACTAGCGGGAGGGAGACCCAGTACTTC
D: -; J: TRBJ1-1; V: TRBV14; size: -; CDR3: CASSQDRSTIEAFF; DNA: TGTGCCAGCAGCCAAGATAGGAGTACTATTGAAGCTTTCTTT
D: -; J: TRBJ1-2; V: TRBV20-1; size: -; CDR3: CSAPLYGYTF; DNA: TGCAGTGCCCCGTTGTATGGCTACACCTTC
D: TRBD1; J: TRBJ2-7; V: TRBV7-9; size: -; CDR3: CSSSLDRYEQYF; DNA: TGTTCCAGCAGCCTGGACAGGTACGAGCAGTACTTC
D: -; J: TRBJ1-3; V: TRBV6-5; size: -; CDR3: CASSYSRQLSGNTIYF; DNA: TGTGCCAGCAGTTACTCTCGACAGCTCTCTGGAAACACCATATATTTT
D: TRBD1; J: TRBJ2-7; V: TRBV2; size: -; CDR3: CASSEAGGFGEQYF; DNA: TGTGCCAGCAGTGAGGCAGGGGGTTTTGGCGAGCAGTACTTC
D: TRBD2; J: TRBJ2-3; V: TRBV5-1; size: -; CDR3: CASSPVVVAGDPDTQYF; DNA: TGCGCCAGCAGCCCTGTCGTAGTAGCGGGGGACCCAGATACGCAGTATTTT
D: -; J: TRBJ1-2; V: TRBV19; size: few; CDR3: CASSIVAGTLNYGYTF; DNA: TGTGCCAGTAGTATAGTAGCCGGGACATTGAACTATGGCTACACCTTC
D: TRBD2; J: TRBJ2-7; V: TRBV2; size: -; CDR3: CASSGGTSGGLSSYEQYF; DNA: TGTGCCAGCAGTGGGGGGACTAGCGGGGGACTAAGCTCCTACGAGCAGTACTTC
D: -; J: TRBJ1-3; V: TRBV2; size: -; CDR3: CASRGGLPSGNTIYF; DNA: TGTGCCAGCAGAGGCGGACTTCCCAGCGGAAACACCATATATTTT